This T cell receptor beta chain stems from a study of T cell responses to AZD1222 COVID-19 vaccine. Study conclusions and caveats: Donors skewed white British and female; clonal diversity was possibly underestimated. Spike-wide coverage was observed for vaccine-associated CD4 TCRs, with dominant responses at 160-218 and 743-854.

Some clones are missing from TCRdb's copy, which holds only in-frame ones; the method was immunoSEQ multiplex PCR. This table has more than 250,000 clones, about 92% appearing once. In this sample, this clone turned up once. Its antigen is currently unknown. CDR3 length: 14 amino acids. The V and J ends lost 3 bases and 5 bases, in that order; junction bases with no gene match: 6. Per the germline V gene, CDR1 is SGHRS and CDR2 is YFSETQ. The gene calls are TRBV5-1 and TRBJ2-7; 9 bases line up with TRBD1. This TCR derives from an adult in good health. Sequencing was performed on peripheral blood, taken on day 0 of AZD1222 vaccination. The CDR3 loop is CASSSRTGENEQYF. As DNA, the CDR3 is TGCGCCAGCAGCTCACGGACAGGGGAAAACGAGCAGTACTTC.